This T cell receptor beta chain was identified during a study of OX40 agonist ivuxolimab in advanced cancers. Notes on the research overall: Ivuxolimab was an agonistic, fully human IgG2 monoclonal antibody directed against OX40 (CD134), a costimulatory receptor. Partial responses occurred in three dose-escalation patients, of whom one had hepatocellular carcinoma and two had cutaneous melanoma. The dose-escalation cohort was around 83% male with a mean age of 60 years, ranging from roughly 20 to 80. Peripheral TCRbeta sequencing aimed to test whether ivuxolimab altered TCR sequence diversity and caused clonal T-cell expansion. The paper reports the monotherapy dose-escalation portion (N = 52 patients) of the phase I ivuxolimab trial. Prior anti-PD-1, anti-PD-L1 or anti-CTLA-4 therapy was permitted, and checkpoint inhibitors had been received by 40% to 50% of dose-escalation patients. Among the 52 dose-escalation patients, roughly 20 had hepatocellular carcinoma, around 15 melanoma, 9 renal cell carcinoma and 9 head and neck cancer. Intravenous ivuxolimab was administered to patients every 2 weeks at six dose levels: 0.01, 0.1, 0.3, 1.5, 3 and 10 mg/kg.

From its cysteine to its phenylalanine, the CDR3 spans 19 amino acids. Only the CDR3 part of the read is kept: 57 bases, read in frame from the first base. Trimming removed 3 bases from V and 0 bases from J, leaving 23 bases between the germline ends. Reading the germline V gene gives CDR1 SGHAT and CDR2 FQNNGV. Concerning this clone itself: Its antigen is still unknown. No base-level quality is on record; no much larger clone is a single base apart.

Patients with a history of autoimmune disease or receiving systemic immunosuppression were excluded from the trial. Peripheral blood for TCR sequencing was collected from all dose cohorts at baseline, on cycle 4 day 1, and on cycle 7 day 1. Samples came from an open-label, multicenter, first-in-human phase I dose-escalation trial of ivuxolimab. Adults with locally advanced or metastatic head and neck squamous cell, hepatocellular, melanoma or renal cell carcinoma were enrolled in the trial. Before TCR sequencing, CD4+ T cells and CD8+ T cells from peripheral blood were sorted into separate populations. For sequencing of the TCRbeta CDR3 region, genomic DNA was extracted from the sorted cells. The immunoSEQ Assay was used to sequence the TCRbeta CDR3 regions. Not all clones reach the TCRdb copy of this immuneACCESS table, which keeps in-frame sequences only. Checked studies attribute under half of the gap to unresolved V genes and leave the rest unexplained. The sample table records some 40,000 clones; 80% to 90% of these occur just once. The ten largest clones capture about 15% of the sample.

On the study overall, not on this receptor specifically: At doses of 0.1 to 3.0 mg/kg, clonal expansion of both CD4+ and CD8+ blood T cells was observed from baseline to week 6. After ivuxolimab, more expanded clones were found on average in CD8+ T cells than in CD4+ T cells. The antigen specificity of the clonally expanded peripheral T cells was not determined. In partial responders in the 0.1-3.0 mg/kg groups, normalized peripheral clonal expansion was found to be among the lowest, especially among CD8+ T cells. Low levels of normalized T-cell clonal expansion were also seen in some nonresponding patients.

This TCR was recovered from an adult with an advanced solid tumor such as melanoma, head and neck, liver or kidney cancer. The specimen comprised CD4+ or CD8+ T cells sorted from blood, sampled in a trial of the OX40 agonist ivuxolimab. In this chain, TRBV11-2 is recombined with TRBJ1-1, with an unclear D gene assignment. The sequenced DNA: TGTGCCAGCAGCTTTTCCGACACCCCAGGAGTAAAATTGAACACTGAAGCTTTCTTT. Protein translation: CASSFSDTPGVKLNTEAFF.